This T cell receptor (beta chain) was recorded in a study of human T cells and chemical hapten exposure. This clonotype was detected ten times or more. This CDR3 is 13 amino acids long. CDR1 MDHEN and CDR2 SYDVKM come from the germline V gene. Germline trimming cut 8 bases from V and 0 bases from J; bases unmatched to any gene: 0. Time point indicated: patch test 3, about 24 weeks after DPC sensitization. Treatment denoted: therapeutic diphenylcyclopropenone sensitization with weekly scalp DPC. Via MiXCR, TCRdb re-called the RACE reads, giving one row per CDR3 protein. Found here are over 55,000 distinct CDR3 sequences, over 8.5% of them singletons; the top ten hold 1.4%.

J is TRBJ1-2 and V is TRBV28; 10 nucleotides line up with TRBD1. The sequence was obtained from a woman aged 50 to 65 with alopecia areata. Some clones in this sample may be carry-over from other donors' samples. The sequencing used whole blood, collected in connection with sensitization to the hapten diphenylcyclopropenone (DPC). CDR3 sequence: CASGTGANYGYTF. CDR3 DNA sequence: TGTGCCAGCGGGACAGGGGCTAACTATGGCTACACCTTC.